This TCR beta chain is from a study of blood T cell repertoires in COVID-19. Background on the study: The origin of the acute and convalescent COVID-19 samples was the United States, Italy and Spain. T cells, B-cell-depleted T cells, or PBMCs provided the cDNA or gDNA that served as material.

V was clipped by 5 bases and J by 2 bases; unmatched bases: 2. Germline V lookup: CDR1 SGHRS, CDR2 YFSETQ. The CDR3 covers 15 residues. The authors' processing: Reference gene primer amplification gave nucleated cell count estimates. The protocol was immunoSEQ multiplex PCR, while the TCRdb copy is restricted to in-frame clones and leaves out a portion. The V and J calls and clone size come from that table; D and trimming were worked out from the DNA. In the table there are some 100,000 clones, 85% to 90% of which are singletons. The receptor's source is a human donor in a cohort sampled during active COVID-19. The chain links TRBV5-1 to TRBJ2-5; 14 nucleotides align to TRBD2. The material sequenced was peripheral blood. The DNA of the CDR3 is TGCGCCAGCAGGACTAGCGGGGGGGATCAAGAGACCCAGTACTTC. Translation: CASRTSGGDQETQYF.